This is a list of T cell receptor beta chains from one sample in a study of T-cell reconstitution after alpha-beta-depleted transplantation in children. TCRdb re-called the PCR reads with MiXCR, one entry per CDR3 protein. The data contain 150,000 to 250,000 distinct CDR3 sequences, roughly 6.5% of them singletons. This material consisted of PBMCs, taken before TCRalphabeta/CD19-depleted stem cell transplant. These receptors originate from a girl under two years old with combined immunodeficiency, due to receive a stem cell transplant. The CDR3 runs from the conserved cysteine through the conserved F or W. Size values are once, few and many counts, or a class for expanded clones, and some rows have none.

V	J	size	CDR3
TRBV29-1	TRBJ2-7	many	CSVVGGDLPYEQYF
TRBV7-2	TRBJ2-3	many	CASSSPGLAASTDTQYF
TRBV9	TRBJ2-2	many	CASSPLTSVHTGELFF
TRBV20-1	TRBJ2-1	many	CSARPSGTLYNEQFF
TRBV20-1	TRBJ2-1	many	CSASGGGGSYNEQFF
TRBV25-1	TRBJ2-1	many	CASSEYFPSGRTYNEQFF
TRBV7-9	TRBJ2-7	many	CASTRGGWYEQYF
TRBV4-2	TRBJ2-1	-	CASSQEMTAGGNEQFF
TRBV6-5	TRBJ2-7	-	CASSSWTGNEQYF
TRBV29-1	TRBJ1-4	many	CSGLDRTNEKLFF
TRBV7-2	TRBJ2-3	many	CASSLDTSTDTQYF
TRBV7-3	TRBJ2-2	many	CASSDPSGHTNTGELFF
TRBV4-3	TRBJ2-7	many	CASSQGGRGIYEQYF
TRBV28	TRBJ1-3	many	CASSLWVSGRIGNTIYF
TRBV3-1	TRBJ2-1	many	CASSQDPTVYNEQFF
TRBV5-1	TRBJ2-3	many	CASSLGTLRDTQYF
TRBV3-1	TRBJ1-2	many	CASSHTGYDGYTF
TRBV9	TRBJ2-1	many	CASSVEEPGNEQFF
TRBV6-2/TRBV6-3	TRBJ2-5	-	CASSYSPGIYDQETQYF
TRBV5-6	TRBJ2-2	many	CASSQDLLAFTGELFF
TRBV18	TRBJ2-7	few	CASSAGQGHYEQYF
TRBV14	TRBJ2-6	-	CASSPTPSGANVLTF
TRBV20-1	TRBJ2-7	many	CSASTSYLTYEQYF
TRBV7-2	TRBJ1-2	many	CASTVLSGYTF
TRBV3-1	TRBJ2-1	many	CASSQDPSGPDEQFF
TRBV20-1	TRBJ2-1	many	CSARVLFWTGGSTTLDDEQFF
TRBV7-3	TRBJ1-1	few	CASSGTGGALTEAFF
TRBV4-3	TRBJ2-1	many	CASSQEGAYNEQFF
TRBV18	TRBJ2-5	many	CASSPSGGSPETQYF
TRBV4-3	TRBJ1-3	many	CASSPRLGQGSIGRGNTIYF
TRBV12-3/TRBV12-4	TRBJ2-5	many	CASSPGGSGGPMYF
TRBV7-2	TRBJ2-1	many	CASSWGLVNEQFF
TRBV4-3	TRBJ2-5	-	CASSQALGTTLQETQYF
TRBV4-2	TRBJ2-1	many	CASSLTEADYNEQFF
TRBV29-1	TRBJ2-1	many	CSAGVSEQFF
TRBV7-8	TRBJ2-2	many	CASSPGRTSPAGELFF
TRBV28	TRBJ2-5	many	CASSLHPSGGQETQYF
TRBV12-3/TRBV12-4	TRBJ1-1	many	CASNHPLGQDLNF
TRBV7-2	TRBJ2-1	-	CASSLRAGGHNEQFF
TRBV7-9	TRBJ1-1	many	CASSLVGGVTEAFF
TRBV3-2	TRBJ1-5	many	CASSWTGQSNQPQHF
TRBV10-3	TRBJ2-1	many	CAIEGPSGEQFF
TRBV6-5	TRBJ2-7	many	CASSLPTGSLGEQYF
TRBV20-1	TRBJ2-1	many	CSASGSKEQFF
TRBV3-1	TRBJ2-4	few	CASCFGGGVSSAKNIQYF
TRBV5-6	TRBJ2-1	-	CASSFGVGNEQFF
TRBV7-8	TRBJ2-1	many	CASSLRLAAEQFF
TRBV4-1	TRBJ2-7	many	CASSQYPGLEFGYEQYF
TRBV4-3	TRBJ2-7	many	CASSQDWGAYEQYF
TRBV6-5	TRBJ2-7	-	CASSYSSTGTETYEQYF
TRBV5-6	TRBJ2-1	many	CASSFTTSSYNEQFF
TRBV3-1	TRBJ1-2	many	CASSLRQGGYTF
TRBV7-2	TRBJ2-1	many	CASSGTRSSNEQFF